This paragraph covers one TCR beta chain sequence. The sample belongs to a study of blood T cell repertoires in COVID-19. The wider study: The United States, Italy and Spain provided the acute and convalescent COVID-19 samples. Sources were T cells, B-cell-depleted T cells, or PBMCs; the material itself was cDNA or gDNA.

In the original workflow: Estimation of nucleated cell counts relied on the amplification of reference gene primers. Profiling relied on immunoSEQ multiplex PCR, and the TCRdb table lists in-frame clones only, not all of them. That table furnishes V, J and clone size, whereas the DNA furnished D and trimming. The table lists approximately 500,000 clones, roughly 85% of them singletons. The V and J ends lost 1 base and 10 bases respectively, with 8 bases between them. The CDR3 covers 12 residues. Sequencing was carried out using peripheral blood. The chain is built from TRBV12-3 or TRBV12-4 and TRBJ2-1; no definite D call. The TCR originated in a human donor in a cohort sampled during active COVID-19. CDR3 coding DNA: TGTGCCAGCAGTTTAGGGGCTGGCGAGCAGTTCTTC. This translates into CASSLGAGEQFF.